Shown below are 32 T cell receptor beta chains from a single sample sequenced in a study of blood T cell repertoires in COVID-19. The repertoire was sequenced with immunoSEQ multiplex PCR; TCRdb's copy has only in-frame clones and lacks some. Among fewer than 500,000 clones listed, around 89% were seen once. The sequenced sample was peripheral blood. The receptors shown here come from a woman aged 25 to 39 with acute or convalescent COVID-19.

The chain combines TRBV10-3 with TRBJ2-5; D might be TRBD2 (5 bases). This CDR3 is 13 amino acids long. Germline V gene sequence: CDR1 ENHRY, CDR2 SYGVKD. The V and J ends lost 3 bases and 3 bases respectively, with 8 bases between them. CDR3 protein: CAISEAGKETQYF. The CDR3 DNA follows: TGTGCCATCAGTGAAGCCGGGAAAGAGACCCAGTACTTC.

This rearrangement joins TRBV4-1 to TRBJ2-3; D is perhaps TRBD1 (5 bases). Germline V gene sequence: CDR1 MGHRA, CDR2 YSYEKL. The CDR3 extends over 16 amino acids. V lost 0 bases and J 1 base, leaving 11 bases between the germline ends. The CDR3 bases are TGCGCCAGCAGCCAAGATAGTGGGGCTCGCACAGATACGCAGTATTTT. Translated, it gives CASSQDSGARTDTQYF.

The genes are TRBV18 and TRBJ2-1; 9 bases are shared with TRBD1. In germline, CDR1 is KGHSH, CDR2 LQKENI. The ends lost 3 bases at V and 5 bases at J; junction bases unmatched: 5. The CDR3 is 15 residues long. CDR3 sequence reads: CASSPPDRGHNEQFF. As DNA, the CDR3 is TGTGCCAGCTCACCCCCGGACAGGGGACACAATGAGCAGTTCTTC.

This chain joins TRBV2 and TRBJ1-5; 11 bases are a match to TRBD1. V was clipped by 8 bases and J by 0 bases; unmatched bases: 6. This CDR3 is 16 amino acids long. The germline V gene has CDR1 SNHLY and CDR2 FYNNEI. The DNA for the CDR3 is TGTGCCAGCCGGACAGGGGGCTCCCATAGCAATCAGCCCCAGCATTTT. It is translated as CASRTGGSHSNQPQHF. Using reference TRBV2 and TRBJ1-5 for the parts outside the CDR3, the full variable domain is EPEVTQTPSHQVTQMGQEVILRCVPISNHLYFYWYRQILGQKVEFLVSFYNNEISEKSEIFDDQFSVERPDGSNFTLKIRSTKLEDSAMYFCASRTGGSHSNQPQHFGDGTRLSIL.

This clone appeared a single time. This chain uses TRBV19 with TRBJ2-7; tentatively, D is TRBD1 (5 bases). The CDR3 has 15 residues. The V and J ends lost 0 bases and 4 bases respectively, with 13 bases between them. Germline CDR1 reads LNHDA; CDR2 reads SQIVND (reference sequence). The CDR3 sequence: CASSIDGVGAYEQYF. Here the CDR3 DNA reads TGTGCCAGTAGTATAGATGGGGTAGGGGCGTACGAGCAGTACTTC.

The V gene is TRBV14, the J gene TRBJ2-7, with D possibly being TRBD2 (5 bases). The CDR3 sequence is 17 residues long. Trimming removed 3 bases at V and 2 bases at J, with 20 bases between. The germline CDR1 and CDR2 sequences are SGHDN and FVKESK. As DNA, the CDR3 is TGTGCCAGCAGCCAGGCACCGGGTTCCGGAGGTACCTACGAGCAGTACTTC. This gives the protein CASSQAPGSGGTYEQYF.

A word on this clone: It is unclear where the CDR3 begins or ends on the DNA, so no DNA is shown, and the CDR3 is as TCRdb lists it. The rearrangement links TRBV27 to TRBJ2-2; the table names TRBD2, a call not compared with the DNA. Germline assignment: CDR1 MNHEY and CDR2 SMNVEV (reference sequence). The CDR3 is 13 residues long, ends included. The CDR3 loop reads CASSSSGAGELFF.

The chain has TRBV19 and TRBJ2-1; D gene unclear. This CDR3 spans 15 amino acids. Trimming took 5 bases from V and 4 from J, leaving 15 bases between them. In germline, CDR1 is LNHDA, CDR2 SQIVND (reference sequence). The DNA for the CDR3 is TGTGCCAGTAGTCCAGACCGGGTGCGTTACAATGAGCAGTTCTTC. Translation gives CASSPDRVRYNEQFF.

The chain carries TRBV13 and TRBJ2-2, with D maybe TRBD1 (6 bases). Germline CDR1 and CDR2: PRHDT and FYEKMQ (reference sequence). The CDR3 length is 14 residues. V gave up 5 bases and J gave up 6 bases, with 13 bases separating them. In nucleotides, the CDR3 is TGTGCCAGCAGCCGGTCAACAGGGTCCGGGGAGCTGTTTTTT. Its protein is CASSRSTGSGELFF.

DNA for the CDR3: TGCGCCAGCTCGCCACTGACAGGGGAAGAAAAACTGTTTTTT. Translation gives CASSPLTGEEKLFF. The J gene is TRBJ1-4, the V gene TRBV5-1, with TRBD1 matching 8 bases. The germline V gene encodes CDR1 SGHRS and CDR2 YFSETQ. This CDR3 contains 14 residues. V dropped 7 bases and J dropped 8; count of bases not matched to a gene: 10.

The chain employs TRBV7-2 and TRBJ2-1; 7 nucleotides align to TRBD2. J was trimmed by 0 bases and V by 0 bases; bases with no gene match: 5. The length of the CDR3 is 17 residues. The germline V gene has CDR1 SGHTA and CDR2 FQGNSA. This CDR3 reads CASSLAGRGSSYNEQFF. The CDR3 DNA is TGTGCCAGCAGCTTAGCGGGGCGGGGGAGCTCCTACAATGAGCAGTTCTTC.

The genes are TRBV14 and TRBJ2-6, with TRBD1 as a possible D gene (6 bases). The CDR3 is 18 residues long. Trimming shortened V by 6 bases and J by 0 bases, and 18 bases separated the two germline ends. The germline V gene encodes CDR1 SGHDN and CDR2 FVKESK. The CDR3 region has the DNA TGTGCCAGCAGTCGATTCAGGGGTACTGGCTCTGGGGCCAACGTCCTGACTTTC. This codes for CASSRFRGTGSGANVLTF.

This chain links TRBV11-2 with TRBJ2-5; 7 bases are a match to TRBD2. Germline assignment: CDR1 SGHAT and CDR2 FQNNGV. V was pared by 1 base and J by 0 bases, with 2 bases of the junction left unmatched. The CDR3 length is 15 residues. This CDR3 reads CASSLGAGYQETQYF. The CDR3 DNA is TGTGCCAGCAGCTTAGGAGCGGGGTACCAAGAGACCCAGTACTTC.

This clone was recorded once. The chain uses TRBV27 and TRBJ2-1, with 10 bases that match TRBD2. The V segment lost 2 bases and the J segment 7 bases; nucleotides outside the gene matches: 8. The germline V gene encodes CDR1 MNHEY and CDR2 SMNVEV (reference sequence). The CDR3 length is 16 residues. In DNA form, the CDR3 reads TGTGCCAGCAGTTTACAAGCGGGGGGGCGGGTGAATGAGCAGTTCTTC. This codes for CASSLQAGGRVNEQFF.

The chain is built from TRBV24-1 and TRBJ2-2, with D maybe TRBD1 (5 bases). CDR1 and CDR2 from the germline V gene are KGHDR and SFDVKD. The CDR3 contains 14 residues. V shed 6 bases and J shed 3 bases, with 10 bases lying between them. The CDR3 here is CATSPRQYTGELFF. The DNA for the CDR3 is TGTGCCACCAGTCCGAGACAGTACACCGGGGAGCTGTTTTTT.

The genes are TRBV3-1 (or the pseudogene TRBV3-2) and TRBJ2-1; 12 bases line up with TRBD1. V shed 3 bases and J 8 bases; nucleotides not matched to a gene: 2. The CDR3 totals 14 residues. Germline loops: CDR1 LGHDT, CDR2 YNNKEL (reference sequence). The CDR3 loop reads CASSQGQGAYEQFF. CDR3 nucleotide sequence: TGTGCCAGCAGCCAGGGACAGGGGGCCTATGAGCAGTTCTTC.

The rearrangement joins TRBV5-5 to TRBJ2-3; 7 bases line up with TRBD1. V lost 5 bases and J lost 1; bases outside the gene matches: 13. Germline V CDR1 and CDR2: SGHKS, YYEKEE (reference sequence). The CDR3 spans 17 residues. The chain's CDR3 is CASSSGTVYLRTDTQYF. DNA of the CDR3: TGTGCCAGCAGTTCCGGGACAGTCTACCTTCGCACAGATACGCAGTATTTT.

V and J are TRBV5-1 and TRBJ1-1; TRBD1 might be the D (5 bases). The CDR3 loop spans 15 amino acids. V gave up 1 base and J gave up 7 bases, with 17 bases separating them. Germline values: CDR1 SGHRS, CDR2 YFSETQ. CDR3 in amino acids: CASSLTPRGGSEAFF. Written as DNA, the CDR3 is TGCGCCAGCAGCTTGACACCGCGGGGGGGTAGTGAAGCTTTCTTT. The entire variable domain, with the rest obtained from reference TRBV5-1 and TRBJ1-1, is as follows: KAGVTQTPRYLIKTRGQQVTLSCSPISGHRSVSWYQQTPGQGLQFLFEYFSETQRNKGNFPGRFSGRQFSNSRSEMNVSTLELGDSALYLCASSLTPRGGSEAFFGQGTRLTVV.

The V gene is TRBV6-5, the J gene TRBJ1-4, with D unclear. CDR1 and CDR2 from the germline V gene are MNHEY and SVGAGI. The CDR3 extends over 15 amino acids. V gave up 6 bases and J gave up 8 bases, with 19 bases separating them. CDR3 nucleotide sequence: TGTGCCAGCAGCACTGAAGGGAGGGTAGGGGAAAAACTGTTTTTT. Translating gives CASSTEGRVGEKLFF.

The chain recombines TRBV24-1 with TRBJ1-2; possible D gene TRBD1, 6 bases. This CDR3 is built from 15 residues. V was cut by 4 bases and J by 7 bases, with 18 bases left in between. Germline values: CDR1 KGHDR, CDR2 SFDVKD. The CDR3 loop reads CATSEWTDFRTGYTF. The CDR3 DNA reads TGTGCCACCAGTGAATGGACAGACTTTCGTACTGGCTACACCTTC.

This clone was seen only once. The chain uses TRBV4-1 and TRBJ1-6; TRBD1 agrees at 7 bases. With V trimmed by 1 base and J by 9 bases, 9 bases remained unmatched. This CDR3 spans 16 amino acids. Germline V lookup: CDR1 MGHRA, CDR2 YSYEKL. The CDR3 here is CASSQVFGDRVSPLHF. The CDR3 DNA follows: TGCGCCAGCAGCCAAGTTTTTGGCGACAGGGTTTCACCCCTCCACTTT.

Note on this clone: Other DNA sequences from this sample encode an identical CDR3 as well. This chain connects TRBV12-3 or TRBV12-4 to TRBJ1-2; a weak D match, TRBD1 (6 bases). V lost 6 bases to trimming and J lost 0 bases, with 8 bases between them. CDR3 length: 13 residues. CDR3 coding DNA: TGTGCCAGCAGCCGGACAGCTAACTATGGCTACACCTTC. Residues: CASSRTANYGYTF.

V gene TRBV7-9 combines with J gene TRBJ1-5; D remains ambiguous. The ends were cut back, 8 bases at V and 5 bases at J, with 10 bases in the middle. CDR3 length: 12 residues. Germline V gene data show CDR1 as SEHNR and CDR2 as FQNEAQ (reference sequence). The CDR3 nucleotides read TGTGCCAGCCAATCCGGGGATCAGCCCCAGCATTTT. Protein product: CASQSGDQPQHF.

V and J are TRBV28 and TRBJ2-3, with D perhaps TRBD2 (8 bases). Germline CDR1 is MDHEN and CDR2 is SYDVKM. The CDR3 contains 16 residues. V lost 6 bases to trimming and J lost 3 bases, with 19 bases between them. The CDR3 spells CASRIAGTVRTDTQYF. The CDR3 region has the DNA TGTGCCAGCAGGATAGCGGGGACAGTAAGAACAGATACGCAGTATTTT. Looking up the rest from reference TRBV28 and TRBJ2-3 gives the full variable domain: DVKVTQSSRYLVKRTGEKVFLECVQDMDHENMFWYRQDPGLGLRLIYFSYDVKMKEKGDIPEGYSVSREKKERFSLILESASTNQTSMYLCASRIAGTVRTDTQYFGPGTRLTVL.

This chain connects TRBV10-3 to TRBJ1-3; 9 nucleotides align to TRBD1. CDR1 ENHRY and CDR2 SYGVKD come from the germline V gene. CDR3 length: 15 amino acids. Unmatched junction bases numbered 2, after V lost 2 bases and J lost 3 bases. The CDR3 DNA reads TGTGCCATCAGTGAGAGGGACAGGGATGGAAACACCATATATTTT. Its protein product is CAISERDRDGNTIYF.

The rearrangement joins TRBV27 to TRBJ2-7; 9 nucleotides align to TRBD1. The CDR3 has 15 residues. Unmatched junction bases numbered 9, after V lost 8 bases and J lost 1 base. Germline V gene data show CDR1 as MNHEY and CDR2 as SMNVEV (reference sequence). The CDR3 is CASGHWGTGSYEQYF. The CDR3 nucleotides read TGTGCCAGCGGACACTGGGGGACAGGGTCCTACGAGCAGTACTTC.

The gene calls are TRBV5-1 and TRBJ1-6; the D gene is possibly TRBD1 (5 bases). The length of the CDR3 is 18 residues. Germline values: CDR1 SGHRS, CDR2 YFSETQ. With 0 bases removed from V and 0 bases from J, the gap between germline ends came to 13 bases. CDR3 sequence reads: CASSLDGQTSSYNSPLHF. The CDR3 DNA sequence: TGCGCCAGCAGCTTGGATGGACAAACCAGCTCCTATAATTCACCCCTCCACTTT.

The CDR3 DNA reads as TGTGCCAGCAGCCCTCGGGGGGCAAGCTCCTACGAGCAGTACTTC. Protein product: CASSPRGASSYEQYF. The chain is built from TRBV9 and TRBJ2-7; maybe TRBD2 (7 bases). The CDR3 runs to 15 residues. Trimming left V 4 bases short and J 0 bases short, with 14 bases between. Germline V CDR1 and CDR2: SGDLS, YYNGEE.

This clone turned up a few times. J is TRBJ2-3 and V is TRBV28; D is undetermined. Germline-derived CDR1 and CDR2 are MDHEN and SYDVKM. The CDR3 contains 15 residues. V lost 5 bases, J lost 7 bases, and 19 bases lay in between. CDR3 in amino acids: CASSQVFDESNTQYF. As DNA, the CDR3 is TGTGCCAGCAGTCAAGTATTTGATGAGTCAAATACGCAGTATTTT.

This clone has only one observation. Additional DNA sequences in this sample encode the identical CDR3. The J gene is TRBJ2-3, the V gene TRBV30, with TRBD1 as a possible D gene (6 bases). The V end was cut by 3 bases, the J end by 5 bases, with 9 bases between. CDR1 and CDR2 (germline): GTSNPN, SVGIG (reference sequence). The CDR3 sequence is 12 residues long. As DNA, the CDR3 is TGTGCCTGGAGCGCGACAGGAGATACGCAGTATTTT. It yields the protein CAWSATGDTQYF.

The CDR3 protein is CASNRERGTQYF. The CDR3 nucleotides read TGTGCCAGTAACAGGGAACGTGGGACCCAGTACTTC. The chain recombines TRBV6-5 with TRBJ2-5; possibly TRBD1 for D (6 bases). The CDR3 has 12 amino acids. CDR1 is MNHEY and CDR2 is SVGAGI in the germline V gene. Trimming took 9 bases from V and 7 from J, leaving 15 bases between them.

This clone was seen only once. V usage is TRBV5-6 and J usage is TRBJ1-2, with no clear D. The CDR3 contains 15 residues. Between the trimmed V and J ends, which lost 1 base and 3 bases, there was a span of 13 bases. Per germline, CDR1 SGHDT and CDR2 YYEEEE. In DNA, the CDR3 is TGTGCCAGCAGCTTGTATTTGCGCCGGGACTATGGCTACACCTTC. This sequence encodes CASSLYLRRDYGYTF.